This T cell receptor (beta chain) was found in a study of PD-1 blockade in classical Hodgkin lymphoma. Profiling relied on immunoSEQ multiplex PCR, and the TCRdb table lists in-frame clones only, not all of them. The data show about 9,500 clones, approximately 83% seen once. Study results and caveats: Prior to therapy, complete responders displayed diversity much like that of newly diagnosed patients. When set against healthy donors, newly diagnosed patients were reported to show lower baseline TCR diversity.

Germline V CDR1 and CDR2: MDHEN, SYDVKM. The CDR3 contains 16 residues. V lost 2 bases and J 3 bases, leaving 14 bases between the germline ends. Indicated time point: cycle 4 day 1 (C4D1), after more than 5 weeks of nivolumab. Exposure to brentuximab vedotin varied, and each patient had relapsed following autologous stem cell transplantation. Magnetic negative selection was used to purify CD4+ T cells from PBMCs that had been thawed. Complete response, partial response or progressive disease was recorded as best response. A remark on this clone: Its cognate antigen is unknown.

The receptor comes from a human donor with classical Hodgkin lymphoma. The chain uses TRBV28 and TRBJ1-5; D is undetermined. Sequencing was performed on CD4+ T cells from blood, taken before the fourth cycle of nivolumab. The CDR3: CASSLPVFGLNQPQHF. CDR3 bases: TGTGCCAGCAGTTTACCAGTTTTCGGACTCAATCAGCCCCAGCATTTT.